Listed below are T cell receptor beta chains from one sample, sequenced in a study of response to subunit inactivated influenza vaccine. One entry per CDR3 protein results from TCRdb running MiXCR on the RT-PCR reads. Seen here are over 800,000 distinct CDR3 sequences, 21% observed once, and the top ten hold roughly 10%. The sample was PBMCs from blood, taken approximately 5 days after vaccination. The origin of the receptors is a man aged 45 to 65 who received an inactivated influenza vaccine. The CDR3 runs from the conserved cysteine through the conserved F or W. A D gene is named only where the DNA matches it firmly. Not all rows give a size; the values are once, few, many and, for expanded clones, a class.

J gene | D gene | V gene | clone size | CDR3 DNA | CDR3 protein
TRBJ1-2 | . | TRBV20-1 | many | TGCAGTGCTAGAGATAACCCCGGCGTTGGCTACACCTTC | CSARDNPGVGYTF
TRBJ2-1 | . | TRBV20-1 | many | TGCAGTGCGCCGTGGTCTGGGGCCTACAATGAGCAGTTCTTC | CSAPWSGAYNEQFF
TRBJ2-3 | . | TRBV3-1 | . | TGTGCCAGCAGCGGGGGGTCAGATACGCAGTATTTT | CASSGGSDTQYF
TRBJ2-3 | . | TRBV12-3/TRBV12-4 | few | TGTGCCAGCAGTTCCCCGGGACTCACCACAGATACGCAGTATTTT | CASSSPGLTTDTQYF
TRBJ1-5 | . | TRBV6-5 | few | TGTGCCAGCTTCGATCGGGATCAGCCCCAGCATTTT | CASFDRDQPQHF
TRBJ1-1 | . | TRBV20-1 | . | TGCTGTGCTAGAGCTGACGGGGGTCCCCGGAGAAACACTGAAGCTTTCTTT | CCARADGGPRRNTEAFF
TRBJ2-2 | . | TRBV4-2 | few | TGTGCCAGCAGCCAAGATAGAGGGGAGCTGTTTTTT | CASSQDRGELFF
TRBJ2-1 | TRBD2 | TRBV7-3 | once | TGTGCCAGCAGCCCCGGGACTAGCAGCAATGAGCAGTTCTTC | CASSPGTSSNEQFF
TRBJ2-7 | . | TRBV20-1 | . | TGCAGTGCTAGAGTACACTACGAGCAGTACTTC | CSARVHYEQYF
TRBJ1-2 | TRBD1 | TRBV20-1 | few | TGCAGTGCCCCACCACCGACAGGGAGTAACTATGGCTACACCTTC | CSAPPPTGSNYGYTF
TRBJ2-1 | TRBD2 | TRBV5-1 | . | TGCGCCAGCAGGGAGGGACTAGCGGGATGGAATGAGCAGTTCTTC | CASREGLAGWNEQFF
TRBJ2-1 | TRBD2 | TRBV28 | . | TGTGCCAGCAGTTCGGGGGGGCGCGCCTACAATGAGCAGTTCTTC | CASSSGGRAYNEQFF
TRBJ1-5 | TRBD1 | TRBV28 | few | TGTGCCAGCAGTCGACTCACAGGGGAATTTCAACCCCAGCATTTT | CASSRLTGEFQPQHF
TRBJ1-2 | . | TRBV4-1 | . | TGCGCCAGCAGCCAGGAACAGGGACACAACTATGGCTACACCTTC | CASSQEQGHNYGYTF
TRBJ2-1 | . | TRBV3-1 | . | TGTGCCAGCAGCCAAGAAGGCTTTTCGATATTAAATGAGCAGTTCTTC | CASSQEGFSILNEQFF
TRBJ2-6 | . | TRBV7-9 | . | TGTGCCAGCAACTATATAGCCTCTGGGGCCAACGTCCTGACTTTC | CASNYIASGANVLTF
TRBJ2-3 | . | TRBV5-1 | few | TGCGCCAGCAGCCCGACCGGGACCATGGATACGCAGTATTTT | CASSPTGTMDTQYF
TRBJ2-1 | . | TRBV11-2 | few | TGTGCCAGCAGCTTCGGGAACTCCGGGGGCCATGAGCAGTTCTTC | CASSFGNSGGHEQFF
TRBJ1-1 | . | TRBV3-1 | . | TGTGCCAGCAGCCAAGTGGGTGGGGGCCAGAACACTGAAGCTTTCTTT | CASSQVGGGQNTEAFF
TRBJ1-3 | . | TRBV10-3 | . | TGTGCCATCAGTAGCGGACTCTCTGGAAACACCATATATTTT | CAISSGLSGNTIYF
TRBJ2-5 | TRBD2 | TRBV28 | . | TGTGCCAGCAGTGAACCGGGACTAGCGGGAGTGGAGACCCAGTACTTC | CASSEPGLAGVETQYF
TRBJ2-7 | TRBD1 | TRBV12-3/TRBV12-4 | few | TGTGCCAGCAGTGTTGAGCTACAGGGGGCGCCGACCTACGAGCAGTACTTC | CASSVELQGAPTYEQYF
TRBJ2-2 | . | TRBV6-1 | . | TGTGCCATCATTCAAGGCCAGGGAATCAACACCGGGGAGCTGTTTTTT | CAIIQGQGINTGELFF
TRBJ1-2 | . | TRBV4-2 | few | TGTGCCAGCAGCCAAGATCGGGCCGCCAAGTGGGTCGAGGTAACCTTC | CASSQDRAAKWVEVTF
TRBJ2-2 | . | TRBV24-1 | . | TGTGCCACCAGTGATCTGGGCTACACCGGGGAGCTGTTTTTT | CATSDLGYTGELFF
TRBJ2-6 | . | TRBV10-3 | few | TGTGCCACCACAACGACAGGGGCCAACGTCCTGACTTTC | CATTTTGANVLTF
TRBJ2-1 | TRBD2 | TRBV29-1 | many | TGCAGCGTCGAACCTTCCCGGGTCGGGAGGGGCAATGAGCAGTTCTTC | CSVEPSRVGRGNEQFF
TRBJ2-7 | . | TRBV12-3/TRBV12-4 | few | TGTGCCAGCAACCTTCGGTGGGGCGGGGAGCAGTACTTC | CASNLRWGGEQYF
TRBJ2-7 | . | TRBV19 | . | TGTGCCAGTAGTATCGGACGGGAGTACGAGCAGTACTTC | CASSIGREYEQYF
TRBJ2-1 | TRBD2 | TRBV20-1 | few | TGCAGTGCTAGGCCCGGGACTAGCGGTCTTTATGAGCAGTTCTTC | CSARPGTSGLYEQFF
TRBJ2-1 | . | TRBV3-1 | many | TGTGCCAGCAGCCGGAGGGCAGGGGACAATGAGCAGTTCTTC | CASSRRAGDNEQFF
TRBJ2-5 | . | TRBV15 | . | TGTGCCACCAGCAGAGATACGGGGGTTGGGACCCAGTACTTC | CATSRDTGVGTQYF
TRBJ2-1 | TRBD2 | TRBV6-1 | few | TGTGCCACCGGGACTAGCGGGGGGAGAGTGTACAATGAGCAGTTCTTC | CATGTSGGRVYNEQFF
TRBJ2-3 | . | TRBV24-1 | . | TGTGCCACCAGTGATTGGGGAGATACGCAGTATTTT | CATSDWGDTQYF
TRBJ2-2 | . | TRBV5-1 | . | TGCGCCAGCAGCTTGGCGCCCGATACCGGGGAGCTGTTTTTT | CASSLAPDTGELFF
TRBJ1-1 | . | TRBV5-6 | few | TGTGCCAGCAGCTTGGTAGAGGAAGCTTTCTTT | CASSLVEEAFF
TRBJ2-7 | . | TRBV20-1 | few | TGCAGTGCCGTCGGAGGGACCACAGGTTACTACTACGAGCAGTACTTC | CSAVGGTTGYYYEQYF
TRBJ1-2 | TRBD1 | TRBV6-1 | few | TGTGCCAGCAGTCCCTTTGGACAGGGAAACTATGGCTACACCTTC | CASSPFGQGNYGYTF
TRBJ1-2 | TRBD1 | TRBV12-3/TRBV12-4 | few | TGTGCCAGCAGTTGGGGACAGGGGGGCTATGGCTACACCTTC | CASSWGQGGYGYTF
TRBJ2-1 | . | TRBV4-3 | . | TGCGCCAGCAGCCAGCGACTCTACAATGAGCAGTTCTTC | CASSQRLYNEQFF
TRBJ2-2 | TRBD2 | TRBV12-3/TRBV12-4 | . | TGTGCCAGCACCCGGGGGGTTAGCACCGGGGAGCTGTTTTTT | CASTRGVSTGELFF
TRBJ2-2 | TRBD2 | TRBV24-1 | . | TGTGCCACCAGTGACCAGCGGGAAACGAACACCGGGGAGCTGTTTTTT | CATSDQRETNTGELFF
TRBJ2-7 | . | TRBV5-1 | . | TGCGCCAGCAGCTCAGGGGCCGACTACGAGCAGTACTTC | CASSSGADYEQYF
TRBJ2-1 | . | TRBV30 | . | TGTGCCTGGAGTGTAGCTACAGCTCGGAACAATGAGCAGTTCTTC | CAWSVATARNNEQFF
TRBJ2-7 | . | TRBV7-6 | few | TGTGCCAGCAGCCCTCGGTCCGACGAGCAGTACTTC | CASSPRSDEQYF
TRBJ2-1 | TRBD2 | TRBV10-3 | once | TGTGCCATCAGCCAACCGGGACTAGCGATCAATGAGCAGTTCTTC | CAISQPGLAINEQFF
TRBJ2-1 | TRBD2 | TRBV5-1 | many | TGCGCCAGCAGCTTGGATGGGACTAGCGGGATTAAGTTCTTC | CASSLDGTSGIKFF
TRBJ2-1 | . | TRBV14 | . | TGTGCCAGCAGCCAAGATCGGGCGGTACGCTCCTACAATGAGCAGTTCTTC | CASSQDRAVRSYNEQFF
TRBJ1-1 | . | TRBV3-1 | few | TGTGCCAGCAGCCAAGGGGAGACTGAAGCTTTCTTT | CASSQGETEAFF
TRBJ2-5 | . | TRBV7-9 | . | TGTGACAGCAGCGAGGGGGGGGAGTGGACCCAGTACTTC | CDSSEGGEWTQYF
TRBJ2-7 | . | TRBV2 | . | TGTGCCAGCAGTGCTCAGGGGCTTGGTGGCGAGCAGTACTTC | CASSAQGLGGEQYF
TRBJ2-2 | . | TRBV7-8 | . | TGTGCCAGCAGCAACCGACAGTACGGGGAGCTGTTTTTT | CASSNRQYGELFF
TRBJ2-7 | TRBD1 | TRBV4-2 | . | TGTGCCAGCAGCCAAGTAATTTCCCGGGACAGGGGGCGTTGGGGCAACTACGAGCAGTACTTC | CASSQVISRDRGRWGNYEQYF
TRBJ2-5 | TRBD1 | TRBV5-1 | . | TGCGCCAGCAGCTTGGACGGCAGGGGGTCCCAAGAGACCCAGTACTTC | CASSLDGRGSQETQYF
TRBJ2-1 | TRBD2 | TRBV7-2 | . | TGTGCCAGCAGCTGGCGGGGGAGGAATGAGCAGTTCTTC | CASSWRGRNEQFF
TRBJ2-2 | . | TRBV28 | . | TGTGCCAGCAGTTTTGCGTGGACCGGGGAGCTGTTTTTT | CASSFAWTGELFF
TRBJ1-1 | . | TRBV7-2 | . | TGTGCCAGCAGCTTAAATGCAGTTTCTGAAGCTTTCTTT | CASSLNAVSEAFF